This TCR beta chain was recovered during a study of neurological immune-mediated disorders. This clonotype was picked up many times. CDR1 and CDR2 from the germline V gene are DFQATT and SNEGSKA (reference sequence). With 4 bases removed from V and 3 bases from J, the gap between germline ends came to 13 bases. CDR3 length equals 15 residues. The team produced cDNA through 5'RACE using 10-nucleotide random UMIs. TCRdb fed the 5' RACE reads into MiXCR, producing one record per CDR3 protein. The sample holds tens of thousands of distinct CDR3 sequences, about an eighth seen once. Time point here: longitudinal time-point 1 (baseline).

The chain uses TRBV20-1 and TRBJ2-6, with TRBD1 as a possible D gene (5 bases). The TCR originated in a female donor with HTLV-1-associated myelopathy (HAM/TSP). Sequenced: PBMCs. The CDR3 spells CSAIWGQGGANVLTF. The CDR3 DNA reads TGCAGTGCTATATGGGGTCAGGGTGGGGCCAACGTCCTGACTTTC.